Described below is a single T cell receptor beta chain sequence and its context. What it binds is not known. Amplified TCR beta CDR3 regions came from RNA transcripts. HTBI primers were the set used in a first-round RT-PCR of the TCR CDR3. From the multiplex PCR reads, TCRdb called clonotypes with MiXCR, one entry per CDR3 protein. Of 500,000 to 650,000 distinct CDR3 sequences listed, approximately 49% are singletons. The V and J ends lost 9 bases and 4 bases respectively, with 21 bases between them. CDR3 length: 15 amino acids. Germline CDR1 ENHRY, CDR2 SYGVKD. These data are taken from a study of T cells in Graves' hyperthyroidism and ophthalmopathy. The study, taken as a whole, reports: In validation, the model predicted ophthalmopathy. These predictions came a median 6.5 months before onset. A model of 13 V-J features distinguished ophthalmopathy from stable hyperthyroidism. The blood repertoire included most of the expanded thyroid clonotypes above 0.001.

Sequencing was done on a sample of peripheral blood or thyroid tissue (not recorded which). V and J are TRBV10-3 and TRBJ1-1; D possibly corresponds to TRBD1 (6 bases). The origin of this receptor is an adult woman with Graves' disease, either hyperthyroidism or ophthalmopathy (not recorded which). The CDR3 nucleotides read TGTGCCATAAGCCCACAGGGCCTGTTGGGCACTGAAGCTTTCTTT. It yields the protein CAISPQGLLGTEAFF.